The TCR beta chain described here comes from a study of T cells after yellow fever vaccination. Whole-study results and caveats: Booster sampling recovered most clones from primary vaccination (roughly 97% CD4, approximately 90% CD8).

This clonotype occurred a few times. Its antigen is currently unknown. J gave up 5 bases and V 7 bases, and 6 bases lay outside the gene matches. CDR3 size: 14 residues. TCRdb called the 5' RACE reads again in MiXCR, with one record for every CDR3 protein. There are more than 95,000 distinct CDR3 sequences in the sample; roughly 10% occur only once, and around 40% lies in the top ten. V usage is TRBV12-3 or TRBV12-4 and J usage is TRBJ2-3; 10 bases are a match to TRBD1. Here the sequenced sample was CD8+ T cells sorted from PBMCs, taken on the day of the yellow fever booster vaccination. This clonotype was sampled from a man younger than 30 who received the YFV17D yellow fever vaccine. The CDR3 DNA is TGTGCCAGCATTCCGACAGGGGGCGTAGATACGCAGTATTTT. This codes for CASIPTGGVDTQYF.